This TCR beta chain was sequenced in a study of shared clonotypes between healthy human individuals. General study points: Between a few donors, naive CD4 clonotypes were shared at a level of about 5%.

Libraries were prepared by immunoSEQ multiplex PCR; TCRdb keeps only in-frame clonotypes and omits some of them. The sample has 2,100,000 or so clones, 90% to 96% seen once. Germline V CDR1 and CDR2: MGHRA, YSYEKL. The CDR3 extends over 16 amino acids. Trimming at V came to 1 base and at J to 7 bases, leaving 10 bases not matched to a gene. This clone was observed a single time. What it binds is not known. The TCR comes from a man aged 18 to 30 in good health. V gene TRBV4-1 combines with J gene TRBJ1-5, with TRBD1 identical over 7 bases. Material: naive CD4+ T cells sorted from blood. This sample's subset: CD45RA+ positively selected. The CDR3 DNA is TGCGCCAGCAGCCAAGGAGTAGGGGGCAAGGGACAGCCCCAGCATTTT. The encoded protein is CASSQGVGGKGQPQHF.